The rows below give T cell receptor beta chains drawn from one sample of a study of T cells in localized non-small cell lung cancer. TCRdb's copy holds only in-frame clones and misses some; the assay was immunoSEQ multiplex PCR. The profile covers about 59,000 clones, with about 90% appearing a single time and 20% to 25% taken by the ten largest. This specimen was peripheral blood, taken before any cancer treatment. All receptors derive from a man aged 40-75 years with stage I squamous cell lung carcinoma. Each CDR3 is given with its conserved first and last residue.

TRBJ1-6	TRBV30	CAWSQAQGSPLHF
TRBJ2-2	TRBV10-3	CAISGSIDGSGELFF
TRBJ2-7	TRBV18	CASSPGTASGYEQYF
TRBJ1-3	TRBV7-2	CASSLLGDIQTGNTIYF
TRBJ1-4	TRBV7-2	CASSTHGGTNEKLFF
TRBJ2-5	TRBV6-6	CASSIDTGVGETQYF
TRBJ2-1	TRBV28	CASSLIGGSWVAGAPNEQFF
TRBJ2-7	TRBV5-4	CASSQSTSYEQYF
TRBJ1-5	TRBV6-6	CATTGGSNVNQPQHF
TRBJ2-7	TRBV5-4	CASSRPASYEQYF
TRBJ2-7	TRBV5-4	CASSPPAAHVSTYEQYF
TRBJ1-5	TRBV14	CASSLRWGARQPQHF
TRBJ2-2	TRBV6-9	CASRGTGELFF
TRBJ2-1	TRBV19	CASSIVAAGSYNEQFF
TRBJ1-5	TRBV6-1	CASNHRGLWQPQHF
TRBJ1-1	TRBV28	CASSLSLPGEAFF
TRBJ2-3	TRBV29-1	CSVGAGADTDTQYF
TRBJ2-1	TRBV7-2	CASSHQSWEVSYNEQFF
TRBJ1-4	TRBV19	CASQGAFNEKLFF
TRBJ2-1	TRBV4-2	CASSQAGQGVEQFF
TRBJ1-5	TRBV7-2	CASSLALGGQPQHF
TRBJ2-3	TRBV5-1	CASSLYGLATSTDTQYF
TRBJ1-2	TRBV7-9	CASSLEGTFYGYTF
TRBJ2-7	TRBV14	CASSFSGRSLYEQYF
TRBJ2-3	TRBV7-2	CASTLGGWDTDTQYF
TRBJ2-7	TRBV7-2	CASSTRTGNEQYF
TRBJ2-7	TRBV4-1	CASSQGTSEQYF
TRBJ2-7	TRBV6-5	CASSAGQNYEQYF
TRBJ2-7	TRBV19	CASSIKRESYEQYF
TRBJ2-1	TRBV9	CASSLGLAVTYNEQFF
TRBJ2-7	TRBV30	CAWDSGGAYEQYF
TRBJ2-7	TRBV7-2	CASSPRGSGFYEQYF
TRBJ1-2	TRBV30	CAWSVLAGTGVLGYGYTF
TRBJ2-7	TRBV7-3	CASSLLAGGTIYEQYF
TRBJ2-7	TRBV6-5	CASSYPTSGPHEQYF
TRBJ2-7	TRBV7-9	CASSLPPPNTYEQYF
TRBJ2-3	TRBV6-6	CASSWGHTDTQYF
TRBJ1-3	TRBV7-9	CASTPLEEGNTIYF
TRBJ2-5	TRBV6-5	CASSYPMGQGKETQYF
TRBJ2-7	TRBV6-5	CASSRDRTYEQYF
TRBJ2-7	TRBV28	CASSLPTRYEQYF
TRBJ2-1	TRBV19	CASMNPVHEQFF
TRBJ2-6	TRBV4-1	CASSQAPLSRTSGANVLTF
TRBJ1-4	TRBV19	CASTEGASSNEKLFF